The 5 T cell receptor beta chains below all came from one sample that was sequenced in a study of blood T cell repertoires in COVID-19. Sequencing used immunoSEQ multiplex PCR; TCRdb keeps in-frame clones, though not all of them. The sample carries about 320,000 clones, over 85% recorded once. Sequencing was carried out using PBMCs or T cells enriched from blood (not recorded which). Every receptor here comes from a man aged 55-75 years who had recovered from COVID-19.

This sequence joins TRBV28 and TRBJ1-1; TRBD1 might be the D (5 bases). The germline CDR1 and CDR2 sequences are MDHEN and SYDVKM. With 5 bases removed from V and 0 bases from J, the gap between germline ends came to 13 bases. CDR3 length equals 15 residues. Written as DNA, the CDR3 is TGTGCCAGCAGTGAGGCCGCGGGGGTGAACACTGAAGCTTTCTTT. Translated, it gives CASSEAAGVNTEAFF.

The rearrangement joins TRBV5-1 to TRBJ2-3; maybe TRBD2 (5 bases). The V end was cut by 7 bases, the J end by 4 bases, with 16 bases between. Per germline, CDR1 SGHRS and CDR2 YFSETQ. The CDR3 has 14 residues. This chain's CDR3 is CASSPGKAADTQYF. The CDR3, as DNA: TGCGCCAGCTCCCCGGGAAAGGCGGCAGATACGCAGTATTTT.

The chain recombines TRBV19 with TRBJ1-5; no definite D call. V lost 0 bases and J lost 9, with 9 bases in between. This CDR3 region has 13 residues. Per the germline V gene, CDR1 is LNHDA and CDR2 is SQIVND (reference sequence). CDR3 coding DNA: TGTGCCAGTAGTATAGACGAAAGAGGGCCCCAGCATTTT. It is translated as CASSIDERGPQHF.

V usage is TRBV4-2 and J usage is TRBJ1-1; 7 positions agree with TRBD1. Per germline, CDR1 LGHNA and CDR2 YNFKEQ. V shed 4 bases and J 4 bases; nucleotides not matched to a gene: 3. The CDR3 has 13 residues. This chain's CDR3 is CASSRGGLTEAFF. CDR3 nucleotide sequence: TGTGCCAGCAGCCGAGGGGGCCTCACTGAAGCTTTCTTT.

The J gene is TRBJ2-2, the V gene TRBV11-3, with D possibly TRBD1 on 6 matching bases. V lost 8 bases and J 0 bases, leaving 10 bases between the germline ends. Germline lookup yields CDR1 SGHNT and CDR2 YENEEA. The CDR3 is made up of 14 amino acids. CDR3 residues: CASSAGANTGELFF. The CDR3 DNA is TGTGCCAGCTCTGCAGGGGCGAACACCGGGGAGCTGTTTTTT.